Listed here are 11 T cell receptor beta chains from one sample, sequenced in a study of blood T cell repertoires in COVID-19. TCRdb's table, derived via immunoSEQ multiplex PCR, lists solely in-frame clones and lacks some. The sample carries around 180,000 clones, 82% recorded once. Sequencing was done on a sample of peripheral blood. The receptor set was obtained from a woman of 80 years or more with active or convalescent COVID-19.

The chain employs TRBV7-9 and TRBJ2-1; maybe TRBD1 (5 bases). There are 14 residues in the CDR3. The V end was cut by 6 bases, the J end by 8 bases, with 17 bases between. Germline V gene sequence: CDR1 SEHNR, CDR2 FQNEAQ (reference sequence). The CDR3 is CASSGRTYVDEQFF. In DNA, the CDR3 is TGTGCCAGCAGTGGCCGGACATACGTCGATGAGCAGTTCTTC.

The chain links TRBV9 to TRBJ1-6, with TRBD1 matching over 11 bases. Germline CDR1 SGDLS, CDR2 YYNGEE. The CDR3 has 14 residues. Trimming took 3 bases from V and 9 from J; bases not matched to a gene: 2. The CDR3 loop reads CASSGGQGASPLHF. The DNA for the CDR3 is TGTGCCAGCAGCGGTGGACAGGGGGCTTCACCCCTCCACTTT.

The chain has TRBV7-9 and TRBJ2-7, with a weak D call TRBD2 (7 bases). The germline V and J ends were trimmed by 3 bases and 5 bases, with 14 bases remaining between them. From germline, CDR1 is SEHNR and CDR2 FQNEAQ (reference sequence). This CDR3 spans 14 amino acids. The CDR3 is CASSFGGAQNEQYF. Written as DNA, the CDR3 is TGTGCCAGCAGCTTTGGGGGGGCGCAGAACGAGCAGTACTTC.

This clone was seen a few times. The CDR3 nucleotides read TGTGCCAGTAGCCTAGACAGGAGCTCTGGAAACACCATATATTTT. This translates into CASSLDRSSGNTIYF. This rearrangement joins TRBV19 to TRBJ1-3; D is perhaps TRBD1 (6 bases). CDR3 length: 15 amino acids. Germline assignment: CDR1 LNHDA and CDR2 SQIVND (reference sequence). Between the trimmed V and J ends, which lost 6 bases and 0 bases, there was a span of 12 bases. Combining the CDR3 with reference TRBV19 and TRBJ1-3 gives the whole variable domain DGGITQSPKYLFRKEGQNVTLSCEQNLNHDAMYWYRQDPGQGLRLIYYSQIVNDFQKGDIAEGYSVSREKKESFPLTVTSAQKNPTAFYLCASSLDRSSGNTIYFGEGSWLTVV.

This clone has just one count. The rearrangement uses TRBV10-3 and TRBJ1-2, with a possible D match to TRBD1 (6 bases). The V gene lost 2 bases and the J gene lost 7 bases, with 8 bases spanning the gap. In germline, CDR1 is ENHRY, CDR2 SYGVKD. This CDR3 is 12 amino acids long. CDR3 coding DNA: TGTGCCATCAGTGAGGGGGGCAGTGGCTACACCTTC. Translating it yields CAISEGGSGYTF.

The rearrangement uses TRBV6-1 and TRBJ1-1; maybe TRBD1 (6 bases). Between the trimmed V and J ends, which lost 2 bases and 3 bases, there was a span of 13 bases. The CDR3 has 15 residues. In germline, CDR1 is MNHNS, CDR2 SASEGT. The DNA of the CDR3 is TGTGCCAGCAGTGAATTGGGGGCACGAGACACTGAAGCTTTCTTT. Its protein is CASSELGARDTEAFF.

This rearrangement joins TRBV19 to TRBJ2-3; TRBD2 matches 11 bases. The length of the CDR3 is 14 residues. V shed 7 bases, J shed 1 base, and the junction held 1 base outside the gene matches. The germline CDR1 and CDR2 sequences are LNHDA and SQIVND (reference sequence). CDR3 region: CASMTSGGTDTQYF. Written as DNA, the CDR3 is TGTGCCAGTATGACTAGCGGGGGCACAGATACGCAGTATTTT.

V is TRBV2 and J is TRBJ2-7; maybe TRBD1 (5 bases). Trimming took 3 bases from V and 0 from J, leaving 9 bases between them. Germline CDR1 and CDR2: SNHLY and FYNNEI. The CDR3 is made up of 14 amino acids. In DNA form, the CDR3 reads TGTGCCAGCAGTGATCAGGGTACCTCCTACGAGCAGTACTTC. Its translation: CASSDQGTSYEQYF.

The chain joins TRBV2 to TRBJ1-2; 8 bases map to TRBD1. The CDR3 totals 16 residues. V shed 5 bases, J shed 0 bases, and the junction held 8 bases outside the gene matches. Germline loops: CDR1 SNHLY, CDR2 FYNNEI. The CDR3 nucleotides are TGTGCCAGCAGTCGGCAGGGGGCGTCTCCTAACTATGGCTACACCTTC. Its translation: CASSRQGASPNYGYTF.

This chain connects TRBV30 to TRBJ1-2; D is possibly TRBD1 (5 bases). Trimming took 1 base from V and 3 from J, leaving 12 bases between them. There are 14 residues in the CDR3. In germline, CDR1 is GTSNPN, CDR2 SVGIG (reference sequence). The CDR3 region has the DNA TGTGCCTGGAGTGGCCAGGGAGGCTACTATGGCTACACCTTC. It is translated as CAWSGQGGYYGYTF.

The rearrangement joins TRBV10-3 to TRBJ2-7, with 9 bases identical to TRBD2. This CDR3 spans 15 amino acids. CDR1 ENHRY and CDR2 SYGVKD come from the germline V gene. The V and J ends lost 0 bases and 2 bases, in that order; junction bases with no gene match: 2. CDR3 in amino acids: CAISESLAGPYEQYF. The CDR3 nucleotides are TGTGCCATCAGTGAGTCACTAGCGGGCCCCTACGAGCAGTACTTC.